This record looks at one T cell receptor beta chain sequence and its context. This entry comes from a study of blood T cell repertoires in COVID-19. Study-level information: T cells, B-cell-depleted T cells, or PBMCs supplied cDNA or gDNA.

This CDR3 is 16 amino acids long. Trimming removed 2 bases from V and 2 bases from J; junction bases left unmatched: 8. CDR1 is KGHSH and CDR2 is LQKENI in the germline V gene. Authors' processing steps: Counts of nucleated cells, estimated from reference gene primer amplification, were obtained. Profiling relied on immunoSEQ multiplex PCR, and the TCRdb table lists in-frame clones only, not all of them. That table is the source of V, J and clone size, and D and trimming were worked out from the DNA. The sample consists of 70,000 to 90,000 clones, about 85% of them appearing once. The gene calls are TRBV18 and TRBJ2-7; 8 bases match TRBD1. This receptor was identified in a human donor in a cohort sampled during active COVID-19. Material: peripheral blood. CDR3 sequence reads: CASSPSWTGSTYEQYF. The CDR3 DNA sequence: TGTGCCAGCTCACCATCGTGGACAGGGAGTACCTACGAGCAGTACTTC.